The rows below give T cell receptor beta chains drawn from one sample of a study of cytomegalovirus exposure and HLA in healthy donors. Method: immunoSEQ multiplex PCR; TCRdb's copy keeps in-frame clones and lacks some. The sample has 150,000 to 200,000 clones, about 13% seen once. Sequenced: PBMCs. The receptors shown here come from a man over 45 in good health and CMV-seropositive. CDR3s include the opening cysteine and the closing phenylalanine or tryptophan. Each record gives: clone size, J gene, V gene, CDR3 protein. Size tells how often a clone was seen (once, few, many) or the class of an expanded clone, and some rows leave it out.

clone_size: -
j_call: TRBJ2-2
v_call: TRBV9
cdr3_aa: CASSAAVGGLVGELFF

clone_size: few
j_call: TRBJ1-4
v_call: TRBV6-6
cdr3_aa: CASRSAADRFNEKLFF

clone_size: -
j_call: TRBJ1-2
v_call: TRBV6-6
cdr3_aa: CAGWAGYGYTF

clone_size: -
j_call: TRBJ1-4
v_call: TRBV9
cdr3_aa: CASSTPGQGADEKLFF

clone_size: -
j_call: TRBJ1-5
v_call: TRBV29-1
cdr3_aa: CSVEENSNQPQHF

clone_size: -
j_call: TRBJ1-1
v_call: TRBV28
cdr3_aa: CASSFRDNEAFF

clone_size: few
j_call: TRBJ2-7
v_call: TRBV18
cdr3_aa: CASSPISQNSYEQYF

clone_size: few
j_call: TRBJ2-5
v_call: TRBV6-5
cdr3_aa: CASSYGRLETQYF

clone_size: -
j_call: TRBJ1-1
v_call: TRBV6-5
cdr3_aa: CASSHNTEAFF

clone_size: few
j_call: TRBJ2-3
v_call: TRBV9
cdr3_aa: CASSVRTSGRTDTQYF

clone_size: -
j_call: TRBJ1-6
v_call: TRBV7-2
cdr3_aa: CASSLVRDSSYNSPLHF

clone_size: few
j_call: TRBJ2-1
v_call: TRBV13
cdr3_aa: CASSVRQGSYNEQFF

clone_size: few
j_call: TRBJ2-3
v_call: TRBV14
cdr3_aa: CASSQLAGGKTDTQYF

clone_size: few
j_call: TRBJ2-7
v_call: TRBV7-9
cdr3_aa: CASSLERGARTYEQYF

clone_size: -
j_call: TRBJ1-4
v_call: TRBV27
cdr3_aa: CASSFKAGGEKLFF

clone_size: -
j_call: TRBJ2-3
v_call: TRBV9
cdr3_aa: CASSVGNSGTDTQYF

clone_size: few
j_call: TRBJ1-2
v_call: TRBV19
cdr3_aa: CASSSTRDRGYTF

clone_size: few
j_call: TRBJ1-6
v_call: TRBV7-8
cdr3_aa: CASTSGGTNSPLHF

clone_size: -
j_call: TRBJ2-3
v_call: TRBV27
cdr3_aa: CASSLSLGRDTQYF

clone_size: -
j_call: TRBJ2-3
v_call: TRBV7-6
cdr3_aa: CASSVRVGQGSDTQYF

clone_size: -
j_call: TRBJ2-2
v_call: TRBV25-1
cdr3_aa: CASTGMDTGELFF

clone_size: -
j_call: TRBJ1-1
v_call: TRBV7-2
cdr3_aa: CASSTFPRGRSTEAFF

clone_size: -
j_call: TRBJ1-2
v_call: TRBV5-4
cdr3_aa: CASSLANARVVYGYTF

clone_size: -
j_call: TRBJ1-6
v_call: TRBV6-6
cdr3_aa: CASSYQQGPYNSPLHF

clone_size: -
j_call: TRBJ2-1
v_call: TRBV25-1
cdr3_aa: CASSERTSGGNEQFF

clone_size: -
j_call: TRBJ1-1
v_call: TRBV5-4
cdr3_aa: CASSLAAGTEAFF

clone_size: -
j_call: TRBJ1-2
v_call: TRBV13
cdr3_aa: CASSLGGQGINYGYTF

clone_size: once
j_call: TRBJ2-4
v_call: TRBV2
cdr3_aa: CASSELQTNIQYF

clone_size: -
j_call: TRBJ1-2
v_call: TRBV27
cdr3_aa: CASSSTGGYGYTF

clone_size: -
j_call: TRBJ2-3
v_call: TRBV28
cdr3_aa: CASRGSSQPLYTQYF

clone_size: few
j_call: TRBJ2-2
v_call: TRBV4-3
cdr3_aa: CASSQDLGGVGNTGELFF

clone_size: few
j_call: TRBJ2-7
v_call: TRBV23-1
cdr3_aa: CASSQRDFCEQYF

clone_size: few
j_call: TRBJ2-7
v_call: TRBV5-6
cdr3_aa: CASSLAGDTYEQYF

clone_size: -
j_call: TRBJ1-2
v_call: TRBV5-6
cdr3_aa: CASSPGTDKPHGYTF

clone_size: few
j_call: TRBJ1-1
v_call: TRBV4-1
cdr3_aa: CASSQDRNTEAFF

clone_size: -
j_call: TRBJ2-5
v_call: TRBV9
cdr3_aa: CASSPGTSGIWETQYF

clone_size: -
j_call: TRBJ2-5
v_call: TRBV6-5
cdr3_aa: CASSYSTGQETQYF

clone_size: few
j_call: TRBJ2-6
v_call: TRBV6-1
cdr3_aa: CASRDFTANVLTF

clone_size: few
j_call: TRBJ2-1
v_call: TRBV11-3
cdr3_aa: CASSLDSDWGNNEQFF

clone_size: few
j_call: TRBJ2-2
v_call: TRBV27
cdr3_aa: CASRRTGELFF

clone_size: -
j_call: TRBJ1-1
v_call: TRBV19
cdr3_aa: CASSALPGQGILGFEMNTEAFF

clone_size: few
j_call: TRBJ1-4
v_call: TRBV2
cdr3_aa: CASSGQGATNEKLFF